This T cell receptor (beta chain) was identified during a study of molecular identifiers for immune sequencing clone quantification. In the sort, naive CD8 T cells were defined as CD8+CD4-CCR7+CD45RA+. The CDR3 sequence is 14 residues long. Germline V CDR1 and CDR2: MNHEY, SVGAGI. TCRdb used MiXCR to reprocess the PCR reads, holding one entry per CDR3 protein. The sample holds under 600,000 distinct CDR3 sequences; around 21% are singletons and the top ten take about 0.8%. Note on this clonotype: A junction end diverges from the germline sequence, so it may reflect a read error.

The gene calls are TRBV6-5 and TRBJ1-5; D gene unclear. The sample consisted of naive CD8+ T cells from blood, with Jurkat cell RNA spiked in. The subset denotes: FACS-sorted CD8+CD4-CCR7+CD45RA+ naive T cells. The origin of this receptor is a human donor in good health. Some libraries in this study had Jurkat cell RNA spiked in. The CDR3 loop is CASSSMDSDQPQHF. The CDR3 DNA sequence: TGTGCCAGCAGTTCCATGGATAGCGATCAGCCCCAGCATTTT.